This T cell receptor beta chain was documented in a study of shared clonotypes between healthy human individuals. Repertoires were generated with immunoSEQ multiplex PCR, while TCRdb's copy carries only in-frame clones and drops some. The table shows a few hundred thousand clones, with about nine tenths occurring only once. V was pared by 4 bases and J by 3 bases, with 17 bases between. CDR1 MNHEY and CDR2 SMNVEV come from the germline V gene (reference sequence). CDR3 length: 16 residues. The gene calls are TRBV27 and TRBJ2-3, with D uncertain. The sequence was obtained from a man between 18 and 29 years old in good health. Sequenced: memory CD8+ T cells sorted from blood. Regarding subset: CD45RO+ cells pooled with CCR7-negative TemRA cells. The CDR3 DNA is TGTGCCAGCAGTTGGGCACCAGTGGGTCGTACAGATACGCAGTATTTT. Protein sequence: CASSWAPVGRTDTQYF.